This T cell receptor beta chain derives from a study of PD-1 blockade in classical Hodgkin lymphoma. Findings and limits, study-wide: Patients who responded completely had about the same baseline diversity as newly diagnosed patients.

TCRdb's table, derived via immunoSEQ multiplex PCR, lists solely in-frame clones and lacks some. The sample contains more than 95,000 clones, more than 70% of which appear only once. Time point given: cycle 4 day 1 (C4D1), after five to seven weeks of nivolumab. Every patient experienced relapse after autologous stem cell transplantation, and brentuximab vedotin exposure varied. This CDR3 region has 13 residues. Deletions cut 0 bases from V and 3 bases from J, with 5 bases between. Germline values: CDR1 MNHEY, CDR2 SVGAGI. Points on this clone: Antigen specificity is unknown.

The sample was peripheral blood mononuclear cells (PBMCs), taken before the fourth cycle of nivolumab. The chain uses TRBV6-5 and TRBJ1-2; D remains ambiguous. This sequence was found in a human donor with classical Hodgkin lymphoma. The CDR3 region is CASSYSGDYGYTF. In DNA, the CDR3 is TGTGCCAGCAGTTACTCTGGGGACTATGGCTACACCTTC.